This record covers a single T cell receptor beta chain. The antigen remains undetermined. TCRdb used MiXCR to reprocess the 5' RACE reads, holding one entry per CDR3 protein. The sample consists of around 250,000 distinct CDR3 sequences, approximately 9% of them appearing once. This specimen belongs to a study of T-cell memory formation after mild COVID-19. The overall study: Largely donor-specific TCR clusters were found. Study results and caveats: Balance between CD4 and CD8 was seen in clones contracting day 15 to 85, and a CD4+ lean was seen in later expanders. The pre-infection memory compartment contained some responding clones, suggesting cross-reactive memory joined.

The CDR3 has 13 residues. V lost 6 bases and J 4 bases, leaving 12 bases between the germline ends. CDR1 is MNHNS, CDR2 SASEGT, per germline. The chain links TRBV6-1 to TRBJ1-2, with D hard to call. The source material was PBMCs or a T cell subset sorted from them (not recorded which). This clonotype was obtained from a man younger than 30 who had mild COVID-19 (a few samples of this study predate the infection). Cell type and time point are not known. The CDR3 is CASSQGGTYGYTF. CDR3 DNA: TGTGCCAGCAGCCAAGGAGGTACCTATGGCTACACCTTC.